This T cell receptor (beta chain) was found in a study of T cell responses to AZD1222 COVID-19 vaccine. Study observations and caveats: White British ancestry dominated among donors, who included more females, and clonal diversity was possibly underestimated.

The germline gives CDR1 LNHDA, CDR2 SQIVND (reference sequence). This CDR3 is built from 16 residues. J lost 4 bases, V lost 7 bases, and 12 bases had no gene match. Assay: immunoSEQ multiplex PCR; the TCRdb copy retains only in-frame clones and omits some. The table has approximately 120,000 clones, approximately 89% seen once. Whether given at about 4 or about 12 weeks, second doses were pooled. In the case of this clone: The antigen remains undetermined.

The specimen comprised peripheral blood, sampled 28 days after the second AZD1222 dose. The clonotype was recovered from an adult who received the AZD1222 COVID-19 vaccine. V gene TRBV19 combines with J gene TRBJ2-2, with 7 bases fitting TRBD2. This CDR3 is CASKGTTRRSTGELFF. The CDR3 nucleotides read TGTGCCAGTAAGGGGACTACCCGGAGGTCCACCGGGGAGCTGTTTTTT.